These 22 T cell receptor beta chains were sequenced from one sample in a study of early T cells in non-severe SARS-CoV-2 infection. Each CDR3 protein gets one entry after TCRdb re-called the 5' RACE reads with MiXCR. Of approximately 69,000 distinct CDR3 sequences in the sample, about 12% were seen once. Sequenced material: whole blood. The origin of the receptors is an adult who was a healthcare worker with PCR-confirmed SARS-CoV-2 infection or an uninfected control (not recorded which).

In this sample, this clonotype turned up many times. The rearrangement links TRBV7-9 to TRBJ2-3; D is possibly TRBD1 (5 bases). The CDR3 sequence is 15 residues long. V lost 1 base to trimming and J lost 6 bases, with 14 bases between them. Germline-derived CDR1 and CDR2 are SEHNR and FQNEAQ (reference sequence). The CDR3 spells CASSLGTLRLDTQYF. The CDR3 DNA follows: TGTGCCAGCAGCTTAGGGACACTGCGATTGGATACGCAGTATTTT.

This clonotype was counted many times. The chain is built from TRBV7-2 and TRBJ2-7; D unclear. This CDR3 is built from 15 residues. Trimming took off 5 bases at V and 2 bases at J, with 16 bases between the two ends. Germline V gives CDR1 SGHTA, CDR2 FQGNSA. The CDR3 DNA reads TGTGCCAGCAGCACCGGGCCCTTGACCCCCTACGAGCAGTACTTC. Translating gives CASSTGPLTPYEQYF. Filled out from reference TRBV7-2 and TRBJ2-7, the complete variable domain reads GAGVSQSPSNKVTEKGKDVELRCDPISGHTALYWYRQSLGQGLEFLIYFQGNSAPDKSGLPSDRFSAERTGGSVSTLTIQRTQQEDSAVYLCASSTGPLTPYEQYFGPGTRLTVT.

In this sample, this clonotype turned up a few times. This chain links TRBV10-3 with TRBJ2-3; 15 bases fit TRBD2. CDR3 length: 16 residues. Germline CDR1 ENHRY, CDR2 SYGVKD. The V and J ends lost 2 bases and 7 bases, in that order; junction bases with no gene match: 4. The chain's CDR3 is CAISEGLAGGPHTQYF. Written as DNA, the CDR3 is TGTGCCATCAGTGAGGGACTAGCGGGAGGGCCCCATACGCAGTATTTT.

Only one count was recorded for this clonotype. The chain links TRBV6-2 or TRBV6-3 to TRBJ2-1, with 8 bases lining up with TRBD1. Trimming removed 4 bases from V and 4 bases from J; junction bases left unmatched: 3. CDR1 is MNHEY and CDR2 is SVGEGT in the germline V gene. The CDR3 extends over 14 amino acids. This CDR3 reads CASSFGTGYNEQFF. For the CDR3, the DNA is TGTGCCAGCAGTTTCGGGACAGGATACAATGAGCAGTTCTTC.

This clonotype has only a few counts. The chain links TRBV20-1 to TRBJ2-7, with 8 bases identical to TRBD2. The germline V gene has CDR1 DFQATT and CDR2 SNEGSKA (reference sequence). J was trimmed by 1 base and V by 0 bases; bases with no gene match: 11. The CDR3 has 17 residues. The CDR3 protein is CSARDRSGGVPSYEQYF. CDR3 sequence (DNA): TGCAGTGCTAGAGATCGGAGCGGGGGCGTACCTTCCTACGAGCAGTACTTC.

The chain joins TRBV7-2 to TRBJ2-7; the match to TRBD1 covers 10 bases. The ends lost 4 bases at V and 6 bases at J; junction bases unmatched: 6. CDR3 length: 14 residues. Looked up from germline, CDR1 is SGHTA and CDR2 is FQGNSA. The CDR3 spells CASSSRRTGGEQYF. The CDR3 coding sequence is TGTGCCAGCAGCTCCAGACGGACAGGGGGCGAGCAGTACTTC. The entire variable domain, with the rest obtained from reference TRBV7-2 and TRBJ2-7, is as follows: GAGVSQSPSNKVTEKGKDVELRCDPISGHTALYWYRQSLGQGLEFLIYFQGNSAPDKSGLPSDRFSAERTGGSVSTLTIQRTQQEDSAVYLCASSSRRTGGEQYFGPGTRLTVT.

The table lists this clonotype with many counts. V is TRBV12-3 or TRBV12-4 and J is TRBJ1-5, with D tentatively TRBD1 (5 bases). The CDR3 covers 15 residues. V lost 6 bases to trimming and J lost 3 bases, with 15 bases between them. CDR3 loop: CASSPSGGLNQPQHF. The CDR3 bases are TGTGCCAGCAGCCCTTCGGGGGGACTCAATCAGCCCCAGCATTTT.

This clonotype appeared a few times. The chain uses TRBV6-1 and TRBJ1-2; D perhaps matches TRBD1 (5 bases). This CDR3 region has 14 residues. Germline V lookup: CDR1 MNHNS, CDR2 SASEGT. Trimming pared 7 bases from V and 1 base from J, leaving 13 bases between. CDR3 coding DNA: TGTGCCAGCAAGGAGAAGGGGATTAACTATGGCTACACCTTC. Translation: CASKEKGINYGYTF.

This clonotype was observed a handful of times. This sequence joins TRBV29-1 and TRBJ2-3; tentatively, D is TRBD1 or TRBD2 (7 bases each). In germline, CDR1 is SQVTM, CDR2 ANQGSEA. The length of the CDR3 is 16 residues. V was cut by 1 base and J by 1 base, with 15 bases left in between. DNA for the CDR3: TGCAGCGTTGAAGGCATCCAGGGGGGGGGCACAGATACGCAGTATTTT. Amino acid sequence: CSVEGIQGGGTDTQYF.

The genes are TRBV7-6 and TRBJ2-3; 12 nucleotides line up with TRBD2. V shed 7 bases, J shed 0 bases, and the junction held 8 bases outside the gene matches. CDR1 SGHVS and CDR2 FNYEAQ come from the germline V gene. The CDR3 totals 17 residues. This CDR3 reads CASNVGLAGTSTDTQYF. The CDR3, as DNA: TGTGCCAGCAACGTCGGACTAGCGGGAACTAGCACAGATACGCAGTATTTT.

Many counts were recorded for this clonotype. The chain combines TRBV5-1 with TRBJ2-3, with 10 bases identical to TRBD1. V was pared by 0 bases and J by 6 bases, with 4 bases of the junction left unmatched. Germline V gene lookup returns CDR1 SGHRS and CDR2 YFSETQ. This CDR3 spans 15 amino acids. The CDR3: CASSLVGTGADTQYF. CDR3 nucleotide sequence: TGCGCCAGCAGCTTGGTTGGGACAGGGGCGGATACGCAGTATTTT.

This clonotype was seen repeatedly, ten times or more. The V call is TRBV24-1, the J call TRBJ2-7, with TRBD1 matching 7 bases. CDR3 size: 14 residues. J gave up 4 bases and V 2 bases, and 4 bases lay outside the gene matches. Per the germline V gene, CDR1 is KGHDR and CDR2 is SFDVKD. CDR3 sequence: CATSDSDRPYEQYF. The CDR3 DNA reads TGTGCCACCAGTGATTCGGACAGGCCTTACGAGCAGTACTTC.

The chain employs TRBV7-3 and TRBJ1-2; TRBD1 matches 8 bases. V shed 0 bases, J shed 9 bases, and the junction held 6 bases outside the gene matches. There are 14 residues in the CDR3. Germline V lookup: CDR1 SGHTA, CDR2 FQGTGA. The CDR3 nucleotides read TGTGCCAGCAGCTTAACGGTCACAGGGGGGAGCTACACCTTC. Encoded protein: CASSLTVTGGSYTF. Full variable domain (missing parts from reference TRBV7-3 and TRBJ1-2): GAGVSQTPSNKVTEKGKYVELRCDPISGHTALYWYRQSLGQGPEFLIYFQGTGAADDSGLPNDRFFAVRPEGSVSTLKIQRTERGDSAVYLCASSLTVTGGSYTFGSGTRLTVV.

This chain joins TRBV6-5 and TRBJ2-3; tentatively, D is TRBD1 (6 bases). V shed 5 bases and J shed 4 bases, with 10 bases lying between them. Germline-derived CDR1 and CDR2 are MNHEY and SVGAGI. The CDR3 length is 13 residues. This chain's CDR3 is CASSTGSADTQYF. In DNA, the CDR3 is TGTGCCAGCAGTACAGGGTCCGCAGATACGCAGTATTTT.

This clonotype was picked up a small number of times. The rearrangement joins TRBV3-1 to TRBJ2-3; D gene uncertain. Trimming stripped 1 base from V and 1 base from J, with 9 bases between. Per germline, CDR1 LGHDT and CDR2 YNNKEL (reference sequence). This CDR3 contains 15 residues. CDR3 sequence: CASSQAGDGTDTQYF. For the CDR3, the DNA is TGTGCCAGCAGCCAAGCAGGAGACGGCACAGATACGCAGTATTTT.

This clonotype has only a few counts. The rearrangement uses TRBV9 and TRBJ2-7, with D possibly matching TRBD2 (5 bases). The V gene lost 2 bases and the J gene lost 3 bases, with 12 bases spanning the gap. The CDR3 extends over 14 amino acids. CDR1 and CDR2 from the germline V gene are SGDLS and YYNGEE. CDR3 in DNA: TGTGCCAGCAGCGTTGGACTGGGGATCTACGAGCAGTACTTC. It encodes CASSVGLGIYEQYF.

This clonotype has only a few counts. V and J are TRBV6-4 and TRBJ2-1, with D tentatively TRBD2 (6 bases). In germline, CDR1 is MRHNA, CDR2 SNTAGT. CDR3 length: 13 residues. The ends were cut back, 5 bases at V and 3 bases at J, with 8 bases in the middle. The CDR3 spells CASSRDFYNEQFF. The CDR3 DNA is TGTGCCAGCAGTCGGGACTTCTACAATGAGCAGTTCTTC.

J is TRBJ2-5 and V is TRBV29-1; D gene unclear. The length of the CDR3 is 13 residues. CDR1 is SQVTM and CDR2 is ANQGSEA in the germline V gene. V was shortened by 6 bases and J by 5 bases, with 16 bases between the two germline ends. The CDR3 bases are TGCAGCGTCCAAGACACGAGAATGGAGACCCAGTACTTC. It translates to CSVQDTRMETQYF.

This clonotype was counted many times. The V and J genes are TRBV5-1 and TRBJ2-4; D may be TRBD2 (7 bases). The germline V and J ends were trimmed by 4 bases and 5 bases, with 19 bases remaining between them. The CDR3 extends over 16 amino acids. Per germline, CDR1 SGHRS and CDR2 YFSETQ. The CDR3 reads CASSKGGAPVENIQYF. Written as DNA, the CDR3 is TGCGCCAGCAGCAAAGGGGGGGCACCGGTCGAAAACATTCAGTACTTC.

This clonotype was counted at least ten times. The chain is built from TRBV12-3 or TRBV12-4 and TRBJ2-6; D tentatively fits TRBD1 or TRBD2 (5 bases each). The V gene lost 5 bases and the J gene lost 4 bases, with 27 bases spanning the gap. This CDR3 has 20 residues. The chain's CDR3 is CASSPGRSPGPKKGANVLTF. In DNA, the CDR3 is TGTGCCAGCAGTCCCGGTCGGTCCCCGGGACCCAAAAAAGGGGCCAACGTCCTGACTTTC.

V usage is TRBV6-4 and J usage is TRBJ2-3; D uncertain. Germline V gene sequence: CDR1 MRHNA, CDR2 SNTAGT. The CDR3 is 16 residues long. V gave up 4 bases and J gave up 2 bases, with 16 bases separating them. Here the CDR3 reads CASSGKGESDTDTQYF. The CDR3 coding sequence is TGTGCCAGCAGTGGCAAGGGCGAGTCGGACACAGATACGCAGTATTTT.

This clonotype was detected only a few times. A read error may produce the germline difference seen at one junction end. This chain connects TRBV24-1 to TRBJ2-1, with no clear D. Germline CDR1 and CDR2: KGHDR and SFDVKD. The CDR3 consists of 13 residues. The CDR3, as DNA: TGTGCCACCAGTGATCCCGTATACAATGAGCAGCTCTTC. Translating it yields CATSDPVYNEQLF.